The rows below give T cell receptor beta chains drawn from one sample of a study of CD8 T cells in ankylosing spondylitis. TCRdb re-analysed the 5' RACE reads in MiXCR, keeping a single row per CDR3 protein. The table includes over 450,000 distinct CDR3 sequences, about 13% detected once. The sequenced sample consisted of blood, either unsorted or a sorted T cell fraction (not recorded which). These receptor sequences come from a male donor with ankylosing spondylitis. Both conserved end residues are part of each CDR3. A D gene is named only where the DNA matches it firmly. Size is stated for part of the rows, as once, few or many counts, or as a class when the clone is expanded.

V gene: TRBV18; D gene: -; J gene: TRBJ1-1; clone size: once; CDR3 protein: CASSPSGTRGTEAFF; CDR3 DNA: TGTGCCAGCTCACCATCGGGGACACGGGGCACTGAAGCTTTCTTT
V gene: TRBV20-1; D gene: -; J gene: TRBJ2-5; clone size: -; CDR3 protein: CSARMGPRETQYF; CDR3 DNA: TGCAGTGCAAGGATGGGGCCTCGGGAGACCCAGTACTTC
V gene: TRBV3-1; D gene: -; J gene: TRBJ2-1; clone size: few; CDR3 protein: CASSQASIGNEQFF; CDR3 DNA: TGTGCCAGCAGCCAAGCTAGCATAGGCAATGAGCAGTTCTTC
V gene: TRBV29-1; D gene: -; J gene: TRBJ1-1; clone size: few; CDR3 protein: CSFYSGTLGDTEAFF; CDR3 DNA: TGCAGCTTTTACTCTGGGACACTTGGGGACACTGAAGCTTTCTTT
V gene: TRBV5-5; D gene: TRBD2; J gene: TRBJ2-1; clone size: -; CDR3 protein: CASSLARGRSSYNEQFF; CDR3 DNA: TGTGCCAGCAGCTTGGCCCGCGGGAGGAGCTCCTACAATGAGCAGTTCTTC
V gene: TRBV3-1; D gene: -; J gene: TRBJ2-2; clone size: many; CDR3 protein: CASSQGGELFF; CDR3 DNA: TGTGCCAGCAGCCAAGGCGGGGAGCTGTTTTTT
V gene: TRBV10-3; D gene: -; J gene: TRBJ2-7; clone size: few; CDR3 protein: CAIGDGGYEQYF; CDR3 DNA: TGTGCCATAGGGGATGGGGGATACGAGCAGTACTTC
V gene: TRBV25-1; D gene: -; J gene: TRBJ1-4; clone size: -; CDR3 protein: CASSDRVGNEKLFF; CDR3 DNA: TGTGCCAGCAGTGACAGGGTTGGTAATGAAAAACTGTTTTTT
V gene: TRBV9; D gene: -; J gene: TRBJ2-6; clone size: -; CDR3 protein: CASSVGAGDSGANVLTF; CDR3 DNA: TGTGCCAGCAGCGTAGGGGCAGGGGACTCTGGGGCCAACGTCCTGACTTTC
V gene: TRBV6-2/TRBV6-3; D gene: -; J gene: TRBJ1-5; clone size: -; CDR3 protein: CASNPLGWDQPQHF; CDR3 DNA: TGTGCCAGCAACCCATTGGGTTGGGATCAGCCCCAGCATTTT
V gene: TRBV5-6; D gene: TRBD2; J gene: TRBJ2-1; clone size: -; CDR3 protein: CASSPITTSGEQFF; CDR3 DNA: TGTGCCAGCAGCCCGATTACGACTAGCGGGGAGCAGTTCTTC
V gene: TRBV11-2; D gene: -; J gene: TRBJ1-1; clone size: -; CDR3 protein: CASSSPRRGDTEAFF; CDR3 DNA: TGTGCCAGCAGCTCACCAAGGAGGGGGGACACTGAAGCTTTCTTT
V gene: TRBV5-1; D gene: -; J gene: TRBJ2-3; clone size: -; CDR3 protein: CASSLDATPTDTQYF; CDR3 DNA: TGCGCCAGCAGCCTAGACGCGACCCCCACAGATACGCAGTATTTT
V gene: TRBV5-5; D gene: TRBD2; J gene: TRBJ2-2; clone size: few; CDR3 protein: CASSWTSGGDTGELFF; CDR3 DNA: TGTGCCAGCAGTTGGACTAGCGGGGGGGACACCGGGGAGCTGTTTTTT
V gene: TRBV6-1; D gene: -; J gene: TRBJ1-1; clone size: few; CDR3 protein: CASSGTLGMNTEAFF; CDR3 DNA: TGTGCCAGCAGTGGGACCCTTGGTATGAACACTGAAGCTTTCTTT
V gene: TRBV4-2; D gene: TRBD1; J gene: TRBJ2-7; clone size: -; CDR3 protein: CASSTYGTASYEQYF; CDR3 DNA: TGTGCCAGCAGCACTTACGGGACAGCCTCCTACGAGCAGTACTTC
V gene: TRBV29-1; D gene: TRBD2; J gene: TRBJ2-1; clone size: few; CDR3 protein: CSVGNRTSGYSYNEQFF; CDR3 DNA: TGCAGCGTTGGGAATCGGACTAGCGGGTACTCCTACAATGAGCAGTTCTTC
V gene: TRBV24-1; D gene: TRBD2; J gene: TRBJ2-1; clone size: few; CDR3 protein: CATSPSGYNEQFF; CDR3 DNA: TGTGCCACCAGTCCTAGCGGATACAATGAGCAGTTCTTC
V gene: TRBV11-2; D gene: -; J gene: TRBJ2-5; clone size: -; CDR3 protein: CASSLLLGEETQYF; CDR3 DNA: TGTGCCAGCAGCCTACTTTTAGGGGAAGAGACCCAGTACTTC
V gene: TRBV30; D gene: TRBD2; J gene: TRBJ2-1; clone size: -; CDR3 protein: CAWSELAGTDEQFF; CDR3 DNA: TGTGCCTGGAGTGAACTAGCGGGGACCGATGAGCAGTTCTTC
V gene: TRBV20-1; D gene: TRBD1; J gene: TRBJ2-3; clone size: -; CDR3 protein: CSAFSPRDRSTDTQYF; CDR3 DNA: TGCAGTGCTTTCTCCCCCCGGGACAGGTCTACAGATACGCAGTATTTT
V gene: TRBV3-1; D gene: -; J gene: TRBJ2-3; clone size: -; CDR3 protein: CASSKPGTPRTDTQYF; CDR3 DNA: TGTGCCAGCAGTAAACCCGGGACACCACGCACAGATACGCAGTATTTT
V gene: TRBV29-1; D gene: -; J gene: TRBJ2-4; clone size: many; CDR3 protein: CSVESLAKNIQYF; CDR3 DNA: TGCAGCGTTGAAAGTCTCGCCAAAAACATTCAGTACTTC